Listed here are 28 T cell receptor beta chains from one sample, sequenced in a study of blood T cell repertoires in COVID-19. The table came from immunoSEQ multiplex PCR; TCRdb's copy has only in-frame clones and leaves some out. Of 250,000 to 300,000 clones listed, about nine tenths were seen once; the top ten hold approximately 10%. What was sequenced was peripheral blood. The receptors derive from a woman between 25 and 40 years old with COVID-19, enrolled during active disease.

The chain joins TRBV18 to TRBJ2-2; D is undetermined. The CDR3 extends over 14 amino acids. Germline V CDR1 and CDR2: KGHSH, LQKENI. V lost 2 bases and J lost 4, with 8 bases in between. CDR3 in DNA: TGTGCCAGCTCACCAGAGGCAATCACCGGGGAGCTGTTTTTT. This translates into CASSPEAITGELFF.

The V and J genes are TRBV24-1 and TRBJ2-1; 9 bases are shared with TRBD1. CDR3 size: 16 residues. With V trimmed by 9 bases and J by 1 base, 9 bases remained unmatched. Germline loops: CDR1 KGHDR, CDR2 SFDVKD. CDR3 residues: CATGSDRGGSYNEQFF. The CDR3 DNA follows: TGTGCCACCGGTTCAGACAGGGGGGGATCCTACAATGAGCAGTTCTTC.

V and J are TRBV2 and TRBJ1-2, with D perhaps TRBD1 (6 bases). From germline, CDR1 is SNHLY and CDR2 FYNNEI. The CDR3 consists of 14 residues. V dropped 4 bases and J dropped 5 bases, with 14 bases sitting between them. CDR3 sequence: CASSVLQGRYGYTF. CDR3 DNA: TGTGCCAGCAGTGTTCTACAGGGCCGGTATGGCTACACCTTC.

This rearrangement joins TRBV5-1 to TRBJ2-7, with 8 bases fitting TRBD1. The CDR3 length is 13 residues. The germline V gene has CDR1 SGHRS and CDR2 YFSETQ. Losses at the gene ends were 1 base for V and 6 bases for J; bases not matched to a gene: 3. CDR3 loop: CASSLITGGEQYF. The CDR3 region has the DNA TGCGCCAGCAGCTTGATAACAGGGGGCGAGCAGTACTTC.

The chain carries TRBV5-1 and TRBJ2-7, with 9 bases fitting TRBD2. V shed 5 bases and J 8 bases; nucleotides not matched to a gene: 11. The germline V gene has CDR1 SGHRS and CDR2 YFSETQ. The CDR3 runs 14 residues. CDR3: CASSLAGDAGQQYF. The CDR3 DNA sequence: TGCGCCAGCAGTTTAGCGGGAGATGCGGGACAGCAGTACTTC. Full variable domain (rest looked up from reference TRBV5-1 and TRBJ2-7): KAGVTQTPRYLIKTRGQQVTLSCSPISGHRSVSWYQQTPGQGLQFLFEYFSETQRNKGNFPGRFSGRQFSNSRSEMNVSTLELGDSALYLCASSLAGDAGQQYFGPGTRLTVT.

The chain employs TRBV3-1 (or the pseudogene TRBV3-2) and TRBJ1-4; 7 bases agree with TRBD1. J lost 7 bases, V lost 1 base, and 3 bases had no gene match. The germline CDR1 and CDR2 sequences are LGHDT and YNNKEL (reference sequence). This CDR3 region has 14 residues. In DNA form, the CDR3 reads TGTGCCAGCAGCCAAGTATCAGGGGGTGAAAAACTGTTTTTT. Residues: CASSQVSGGEKLFF.

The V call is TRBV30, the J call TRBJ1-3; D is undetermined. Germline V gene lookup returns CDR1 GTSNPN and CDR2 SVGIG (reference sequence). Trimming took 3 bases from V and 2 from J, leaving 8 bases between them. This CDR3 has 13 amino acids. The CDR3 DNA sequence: TGTGCCTGGAGGCTACCCCCTGGAAACACCATATATTTT. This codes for CAWRLPPGNTIYF.

CDR3 nucleotide sequence: TGCGCCAGCAGCCAAGGAGTATTACAGCAGCCCCAGCATTTT. This sequence encodes CASSQGVLQQPQHF. The chain has TRBV4-1 and TRBJ1-5; D gene uncertain. Trimming stripped 1 base from V and 7 bases from J, with 11 bases between. The length of the CDR3 is 14 residues. Germline V CDR1 and CDR2: MGHRA, YSYEKL.

The CDR3 DNA reads TGTGCCAGCAGTTATAAGATCACTAGCGGGAGTATGGGAGGCGGAGATACGCAGTATTTT. Translation gives CASSYKITSGSMGGGDTQYF. The chain recombines TRBV6-2 or TRBV6-3 with TRBJ2-3; 11 nucleotides line up with TRBD2. Per the germline V gene, CDR1 is MNHEY and CDR2 is SVGEGT. Trimming took 3 bases from V and 5 from J; bases not matched to a gene: 19. The CDR3 covers 20 residues.

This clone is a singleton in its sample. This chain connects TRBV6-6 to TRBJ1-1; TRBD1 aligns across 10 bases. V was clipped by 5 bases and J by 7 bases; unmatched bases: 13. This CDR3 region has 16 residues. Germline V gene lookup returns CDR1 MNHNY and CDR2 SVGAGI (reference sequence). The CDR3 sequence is CASSPYPGQGTDEAFF. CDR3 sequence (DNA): TGTGCCAGCAGTCCTTATCCGGGACAGGGGACGGATGAAGCTTTCTTT.

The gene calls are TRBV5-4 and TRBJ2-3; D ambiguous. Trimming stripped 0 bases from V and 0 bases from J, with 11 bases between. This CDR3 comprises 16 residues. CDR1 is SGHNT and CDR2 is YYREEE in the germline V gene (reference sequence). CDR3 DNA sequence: TGTGCCAGCAGCTTGGCTGGCAGTGCTAGCACAGATACGCAGTATTTT. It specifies CASSLAGSASTDTQYF.

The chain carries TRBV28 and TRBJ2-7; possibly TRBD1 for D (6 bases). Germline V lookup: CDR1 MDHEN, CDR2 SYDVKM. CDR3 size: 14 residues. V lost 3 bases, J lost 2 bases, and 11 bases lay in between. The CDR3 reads CASSLGAGAYEQYF. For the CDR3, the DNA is TGTGCCAGCAGTTTGGGGGCCGGCGCCTACGAGCAGTACTTC. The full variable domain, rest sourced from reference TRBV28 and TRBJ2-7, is DVKVTQSSRYLVKRTGEKVFLECVQDMDHENMFWYRQDPGLGLRLIYFSYDVKMKEKGDIPEGYSVSREKKERFSLILESASTNQTSMYLCASSLGAGAYEQYFGPGTRLTVT.

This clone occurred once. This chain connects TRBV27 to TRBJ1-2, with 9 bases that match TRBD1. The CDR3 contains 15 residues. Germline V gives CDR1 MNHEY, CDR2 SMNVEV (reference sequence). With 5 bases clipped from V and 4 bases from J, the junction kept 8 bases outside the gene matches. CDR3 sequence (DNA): TGTGCCAGCAGTCCTCTAACAGGGGGCAGCTATGGCTACACCTTC. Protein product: CASSPLTGGSYGYTF.

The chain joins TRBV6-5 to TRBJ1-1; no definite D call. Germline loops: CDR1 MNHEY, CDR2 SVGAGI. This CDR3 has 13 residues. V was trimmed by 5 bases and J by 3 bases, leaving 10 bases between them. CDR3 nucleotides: TGTGCCAGCAGTCAGGAGGGATACACTGAAGCTTTCTTT. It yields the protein CASSQEGYTEAFF.

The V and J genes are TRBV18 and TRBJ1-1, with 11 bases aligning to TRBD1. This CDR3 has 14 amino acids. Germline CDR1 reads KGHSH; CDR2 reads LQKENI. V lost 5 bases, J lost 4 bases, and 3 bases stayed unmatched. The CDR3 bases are TGTGCCAGCTCAACCGGGACAGGGGGCACTGAAGCTTTCTTT. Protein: CASSTGTGGTEAFF.

The CDR3 sequence is CASSSLGRESTDTQYF. In nucleotides, the CDR3 is TGTGCCAGCAGTTCCTTGGGGCGGGAGAGCACAGATACGCAGTATTTT. The chain links TRBV2 to TRBJ2-3, with 7 bases fitting TRBD2. CDR1 and CDR2 (germline): SNHLY, FYNNEI. The V segment lost 5 bases and the J segment 0 bases; nucleotides outside the gene matches: 8. The CDR3 runs 16 residues.

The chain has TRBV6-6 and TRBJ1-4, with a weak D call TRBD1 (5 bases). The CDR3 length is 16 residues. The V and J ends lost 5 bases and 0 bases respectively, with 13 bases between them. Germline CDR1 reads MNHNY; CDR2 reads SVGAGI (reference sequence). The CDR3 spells CASSNQDTATNEKLFF. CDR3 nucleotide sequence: TGTGCCAGCAGTAACCAGGACACTGCAACTAATGAAAAACTGTTTTTT.

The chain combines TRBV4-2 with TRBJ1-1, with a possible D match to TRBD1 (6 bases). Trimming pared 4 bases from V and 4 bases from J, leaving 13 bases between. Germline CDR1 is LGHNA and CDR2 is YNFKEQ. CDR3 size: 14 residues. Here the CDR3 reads CASSRPDRGTEAFF. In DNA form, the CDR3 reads TGTGCCAGCAGCCGACCGGACAGAGGCACTGAAGCTTTCTTT.

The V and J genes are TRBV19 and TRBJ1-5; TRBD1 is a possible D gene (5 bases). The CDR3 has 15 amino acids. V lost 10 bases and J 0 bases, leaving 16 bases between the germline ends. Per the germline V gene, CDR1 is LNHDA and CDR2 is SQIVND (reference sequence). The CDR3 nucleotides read TGTGCCATCGATCGTCAGGGCGGTAGCAATCAGCCCCAGCATTTT. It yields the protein CAIDRQGGSNQPQHF.

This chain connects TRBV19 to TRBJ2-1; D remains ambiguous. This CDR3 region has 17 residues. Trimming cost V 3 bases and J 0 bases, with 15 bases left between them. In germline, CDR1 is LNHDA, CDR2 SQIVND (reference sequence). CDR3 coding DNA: TGTGCCAGTAGTATTGGCCCCTCATTAAGCTCCTACAATGAGCAGTTCTTC. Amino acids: CASSIGPSLSSYNEQFF.

CDR3 amino acids: CASSTGASGSTDTQYF. Written as DNA, the CDR3 is TGTGCCAGCAGCACTGGTGCTAGCGGGAGCACAGATACGCAGTATTTT. The rearrangement joins TRBV7-3 to TRBJ2-3, with 8 bases lining up with TRBD2. V lost 5 bases and J lost 0; bases outside the gene matches: 7. This CDR3 is 16 amino acids long. The germline V gene encodes CDR1 SGHTA and CDR2 FQGTGA.

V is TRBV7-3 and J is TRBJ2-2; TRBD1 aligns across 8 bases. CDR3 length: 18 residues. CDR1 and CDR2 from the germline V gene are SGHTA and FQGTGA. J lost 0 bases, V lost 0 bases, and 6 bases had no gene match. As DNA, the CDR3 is TGTGCCAGCAGCTTAACCCCAGGGGGCCGGGCGAACACCGGGGAGCTGTTTTTT. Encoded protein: CASSLTPGGRANTGELFF.

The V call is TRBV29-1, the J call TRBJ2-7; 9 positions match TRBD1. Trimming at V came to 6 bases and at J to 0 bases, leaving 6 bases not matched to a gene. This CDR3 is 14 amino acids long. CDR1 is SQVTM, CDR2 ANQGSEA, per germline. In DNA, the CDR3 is TGCAGCGTGCGGACAGGGGCCAACTCCTACGAGCAGTACTTC. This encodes CSVRTGANSYEQYF.

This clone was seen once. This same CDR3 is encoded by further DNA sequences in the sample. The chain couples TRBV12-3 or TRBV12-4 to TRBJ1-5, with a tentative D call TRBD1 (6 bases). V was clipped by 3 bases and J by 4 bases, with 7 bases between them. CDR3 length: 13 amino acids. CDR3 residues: CASSLTGNQPQHF. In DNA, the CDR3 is TGTGCCAGCAGTTTGACAGGTAATCAGCCCCAGCATTTT.

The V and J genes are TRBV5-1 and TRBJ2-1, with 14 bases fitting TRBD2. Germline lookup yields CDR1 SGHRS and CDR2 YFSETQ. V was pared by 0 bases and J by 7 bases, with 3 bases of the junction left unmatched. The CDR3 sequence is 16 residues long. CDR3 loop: CASSLVRLAGGNEQFF. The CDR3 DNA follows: TGCGCCAGCAGCTTGGTTCGACTAGCGGGAGGGAATGAGCAGTTCTTC. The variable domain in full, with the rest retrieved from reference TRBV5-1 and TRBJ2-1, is KAGVTQTPRYLIKTRGQQVTLSCSPISGHRSVSWYQQTPGQGLQFLFEYFSETQRNKGNFPGRFSGRQFSNSRSEMNVSTLELGDSALYLCASSLVRLAGGNEQFFGPGTRLTVL.

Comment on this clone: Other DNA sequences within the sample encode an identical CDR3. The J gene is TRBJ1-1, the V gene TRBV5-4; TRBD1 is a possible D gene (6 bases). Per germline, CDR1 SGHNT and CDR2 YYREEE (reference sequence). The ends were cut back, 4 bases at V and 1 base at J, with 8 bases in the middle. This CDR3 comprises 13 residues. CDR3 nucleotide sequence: TGTGCCAGCAGCCTGGACAGGAACACTGAAGCTTTCTTT. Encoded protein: CASSLDRNTEAFF. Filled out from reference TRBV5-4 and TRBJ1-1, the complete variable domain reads ETGVTQSPTHLIKTRGQQVTLRCSSQSGHNTVSWYQQALGQGPQFIFQYYREEENGRGNFPPRFSGLQFPNYSSELNVNALELDDSALYLCASSLDRNTEAFFGQGTRLTVV.

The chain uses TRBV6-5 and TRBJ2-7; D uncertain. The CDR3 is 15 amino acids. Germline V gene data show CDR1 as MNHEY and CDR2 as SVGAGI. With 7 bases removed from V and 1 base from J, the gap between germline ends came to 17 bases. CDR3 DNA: TGTGCCAGCACTAAATATCCCAGCGAGTCCTACGAGCAGTACTTC. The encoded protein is CASTKYPSESYEQYF.

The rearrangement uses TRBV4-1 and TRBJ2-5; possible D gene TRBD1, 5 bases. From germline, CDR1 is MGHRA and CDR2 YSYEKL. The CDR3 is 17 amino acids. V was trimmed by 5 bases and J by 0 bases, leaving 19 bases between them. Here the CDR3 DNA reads TGCGCCAGCAGCACCGGACATAGGGCTGGGAACCAAGAGACCCAGTACTTC. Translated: CASSTGHRAGNQETQYF.